This T cell receptor (beta chain) is drawn from a study of OX40 agonist ivuxolimab in advanced cancers. On the study more broadly: At 0.01 to 10 mg/kg, ivuxolimab was administered intravenously to patients every 2 weeks.

Assay used: immunoSEQ multiplex PCR; TCRdb lists only in-frame clones, some missing. The table includes some 76,000 clones, 92% detected once. This clone was counted a few times. Germline V CDR1 and CDR2: MRHNA, SNTAGT. The CDR3 consists of 20 residues. Germline trimming cut 4 bases from V and 3 bases from J; bases unmatched to any gene: 18. The chain is built from TRBV6-4 and TRBJ2-3; 11 nucleotides agree with TRBD2. Sample: CD4+ or CD8+ T cells sorted from blood, taken in a trial of the OX40 agonist ivuxolimab. The clonotype comes from an adult with an advanced solid tumor such as melanoma, head and neck, liver or kidney cancer. The CDR3 DNA reads TGTGCCAGCAGTGGTGGAACCTTACCTAGCGGGGGGCCCGGTACAGATACGCAGTATTTT. It yields the protein CASSGGTLPSGGPGTDTQYF.